This TCR beta chain was sequenced during a study of immune cell composition in non-small cell lung cancer. This clone has more than one count but fewer than ten. The method was immunoSEQ multiplex PCR; TCRdb's version includes in-frame clones alone and lacks a portion of them. Seen here are about 6,000 clones, over 55% observed once, and the top ten hold roughly 6%. The normal lung sample lay at least 3 cm, and maximally far, from the tumour. Trimming took 1 base from V and 15 from J; bases not matched to a gene: 9. CDR1 and CDR2 (germline): SGHTA, FQGTGA. The CDR3 consists of 13 residues. This chain uses TRBV7-3 with TRBJ2-1, with 7 nucleotides matching TRBD2. This TCR was sampled from a human donor with non-small cell lung cancer. Sequencing was carried out using non-adjacent lung tissue. The CDR3 DNA follows: TGTGCCAGCAGCTTAAACCGGGGGGAGTCTTTGTTCTTC. Amino acids: CASSLNRGESLFF.